These T cell receptor beta chains were read from a single sample in a study of shared clonotypes between healthy human individuals. This table comes from immunoSEQ multiplex PCR, and its TCRdb copy is limited to in-frame clones, with some not included. The sample shows some 740,000 clones, approximately 92% of them seen only once. The specimen sequenced was naive CD8+ T cells sorted from blood. The receptors originated from a man aged 30 to 39 in good health. Both conserved end residues are part of each CDR3. D genes are given only for firm matches. Some rows mark clone size as missing; the rest say once, few, many or name a class of expanded clone.

clone size	V gene	J gene	D gene	CDR3 protein	CDR3 DNA
-	TRBV7-9	TRBJ2-7	TRBD2	CASSPTPGGQRYEQYF	TGTGCCAGCAGCCCAACCCCGGGGGGGCAGAGATACGAGCAGTACTTC
-	TRBV27	TRBJ2-1	-	CASSLNSYNEQFF	TGTGCCAGCAGTCTAAACTCCTACAATGAGCAGTTCTTC
-	TRBV11-2	TRBJ2-7	-	CASSLISPGTGPYEQYF	TGTGCCAGCAGCCTAATCTCTCCCGGGACGGGTCCCTACGAGCAGTACTTC
-	TRBV7-9	TRBJ2-2	-	CASSSVTLFF	TGTGCCAGCAGCTCCGTGACCCTGTTTTTT
few	TRBV27	TRBJ2-3	TRBD2	CASSPLGLAGGGRTDTQYF	TGTGCCAGCAGTCCCCTTGGACTAGCGGGAGGGGGGAGGACAGATACGCAGTATTTT
-	TRBV9	TRBJ2-3	-	CASSVVGGGDTQYF	TGTGCCAGCAGCGTAGTTGGGGGCGGAGATACGCAGTATTTT
-	TRBV6-5	TRBJ1-5	-	CASSPGLFQPQHF	TGTGCCAGCAGCCCGGGACTCTTTCAGCCCCAGCATTTT
-	TRBV7-9	TRBJ2-7	TRBD1	CASSLGQSHPYEQYF	TGTGCCAGCAGCTTGGGACAGTCCCACCCCTACGAGCAGTACTTC
-	TRBV6-5	TRBJ1-5	-	CASSYSFNQPQHF	TGTGCCAGCAGTTACTCTTTCAATCAGCCCCAGCATTTT
-	TRBV7-2	TRBJ2-1	-	CASSPLDNEQFF	TGTGCCAGCAGCCCCCTGGACAATGAGCAGTTCTTC
-	TRBV11-2	TRBJ2-1	-	CASSLDRSHYNEQFF	TGTGCCAGCAGCTTAGATCGAAGCCATTACAATGAGCAGTTCTTC
-	TRBV7-9	TRBJ1-5	TRBD1	CASSPTGGGQPQHF	TGTGCCAGCAGCCCGACAGGGGGCGGTCAGCCCCAGCATTTT
-	TRBV7-9	TRBJ2-5	TRBD1	CASSPRDREFETQYF	TGTGCCAGCAGCCCCCGGGACAGGGAATTTGAGACCCAGTACTTC
-	TRBV28	TRBJ2-2	TRBD1	CASSPLDRLELFF	TGTGCCAGCAGTCCCTTGGACAGGTTGGAGCTGTTTTTT
once	TRBV28	TRBJ2-7	TRBD1	CASSPRTGTYEQYF	TGTGCCAGCAGTCCTCGGACAGGGACCTACGAGCAGTACTTC
-	TRBV6-1	TRBJ2-1	-	CASYTYNEQFF	TGTGCCAGTTATACCTACAATGAGCAGTTCTTC
-	TRBV27	TRBJ1-5	-	CASSLGGGNQPQHF	TGTGCCAGCAGTTTAGGGGGTGGCAATCAGCCCCAGCATTTT
-	TRBV28	TRBJ2-1	-	CASSPVMYRFQFF	TGTGCCAGCAGTCCCGTAATGTACAGGTTCCAGTTCTTC
-	TRBV6-1	TRBJ1-5	TRBD1	CASSEYHRGQAYNQFRHF	TGTGCCAGCAGTGAATACCACCGTGGACAGGCCTATAATCAGTTTCGGCATTTT
-	TRBV7-9	TRBJ2-1	TRBD2	CASSLIGTSGAVGQFF	TGTGCCAGCAGCTTAATCGGGACTAGCGGGGCCGTGGGGCAGTTCTTC
-	TRBV7-6	TRBJ2-2	TRBD2	CASSRPSGSYTGELFF	TGTGCCAGCAGCCGACCTAGCGGGAGTTACACCGGGGAGCTGTTTTTT
-	TRBV2	TRBJ2-7	TRBD2	CASFGRPSYEQYF	TGTGCCAGCTTCGGGAGGCCATCCTACGAGCAGTACTTC
-	TRBV27	TRBJ1-5	-	CASSPRQGNQPQHF	TGTGCCAGCAGTCCAAGACAGGGCAATCAGCCCCAGCATTTT
few	TRBV19	TRBJ1-2	-	CASSPGLSMGYTF	TGTGCCAGTAGTCCAGGTCTTAGTATGGGCTACACCTTC
-	TRBV9	TRBJ2-1	TRBD2	CASSASGNSYNEQFF	TGTGCCAGCAGCGCTAGCGGGAACTCCTACAATGAGCAGTTCTTC
-	TRBV6-1	TRBJ2-1	-	CASSEGTLPYNEQFF	TGTGCCAGCAGTGAAGGGACATTACCCTACAATGAGCAGTTCTTC
-	TRBV14	TRBJ2-7	-	CASSQDIGSSYEQYF	TGTGCCAGCAGCCAAGATATCGGGAGCTCCTACGAGCAGTACTTC
-	TRBV7-2	TRBJ1-4	TRBD1	CASSLVDRAGEKLFF	TGTGCCAGCAGCTTGGTGGACAGGGCGGGTGAAAAACTGTTTTTT
-	TRBV28	TRBJ1-1	TRBD1	CASSLGDSLVGEAFF	TGTGCCAGCAGTTTGGGGGACAGTCTGGTTGGTGAAGCTTTCTTT
-	TRBV28	TRBJ2-7	TRBD1	CASSSHLDRADEQYF	TGTGCCAGCAGTTCACACCTCGACAGGGCTGACGAGCAGTACTTC
once	TRBV27	TRBJ2-7	TRBD1	CASSPTGAYEQYF	TGTGCCAGCAGCCCGACAGGGGCCTACGAGCAGTACTTC
-	TRBV5-5	TRBJ2-5	-	CASSEGPGFRETQYF	TGTGCCAGCAGCGAGGGACCAGGGTTTCGAGAGACCCAGTACTTC
-	TRBV21-1	TRBJ2-3	-	CASNCDRGREDTQYF	TGTGCCAGCAACTGTGACAGGGGACGAGAAGATACGCAGTATTTT
-	TRBV4-1	TRBJ2-7	-	CASSPQRGGGYEQYF	TGCGCCAGCAGCCCTCAGCGGGGAGGGGGCTACGAGCAGTACTTC
-	TRBV4-1	TRBJ2-7	-	CASSGQGGGYEQYF	TGCGCCAGCAGCGGACAAGGGGGGGGCTACGAGCAGTACTTC
once	TRBV25-1	TRBJ2-1	TRBD2	CASSMPSGRAGEQFF	TGTGCCAGCAGTATGCCTAGCGGGAGGGCCGGGGAGCAGTTCTTC
-	TRBV7-9	TRBJ2-5	-	CASSLEFHWDQETQYF	TGTGCCAGCAGCTTAGAGTTTCATTGGGACCAAGAGACCCAGTACTTC
-	TRBV2	TRBJ2-7	-	CASMGGATYEQYF	TGTGCCAGCATGGGGGGGGCAACCTACGAGCAGTACTTC
-	TRBV19	TRBJ2-2	-	CASTPPGRDTGELFF	TGTGCCAGTACTCCACCGGGAAGAGACACCGGGGAGCTGTTTTTT
once	TRBV28	TRBJ2-5	-	CATNGGSLTETQYF	TGTGCCACCAACGGAGGGAGTCTGACGGAGACCCAGTACTTC
-	TRBV5-1	TRBJ1-1	-	CASSLETPMNTEAFF	TGCGCCAGCAGCTTGGAGACACCGATGAACACTGAAGCTTTCTTT
few	TRBV5-4	TRBJ2-1	-	CASSLGTIGQFF	TGTGCCAGCAGCTTGGGGACGATAGGGCAGTTCTTC
-	TRBV10-2	TRBJ2-1	-	CASSPTSRDEQFF	TGCGCCAGCAGTCCGACTTCTAGGGATGAGCAGTTCTTC
-	TRBV11-3	TRBJ2-1	TRBD2	CASRNSGRAGDEQFF	TGTGCCAGCAGGAATAGCGGGAGGGCCGGGGATGAGCAGTTCTTC
once	TRBV28	TRBJ2-2	-	CASTMTGATGELFF	TGTGCCAGCACCATGACAGGAGCCACCGGGGAGCTGTTTTTT
-	TRBV18	TRBJ2-5	-	CASSRPPGAAEETQYF	TGTGCCAGCTCGCGGCCCCCCGGGGCCGCGGAAGAGACCCAGTACTTC
-	TRBV6-5	TRBJ2-1	TRBD2	CASSTSGSRNEQFF	TGTGCCAGCAGTACTAGCGGGAGCCGCAATGAGCAGTTCTTC
-	TRBV13	TRBJ2-2	TRBD1	CASSQRTGRAGELFF	TGTGCCAGCAGCCAGCGGACAGGGCGGGCCGGGGAGCTGTTTTTT
-	TRBV6-5	TRBJ1-5	-	CASSEGNNQPQHF	TGTGCCAGCAGTGAGGGGAATAATCAGCCCCAGCATTTT
-	TRBV19	TRBJ1-4	TRBD1	CASRDRGLGATNEKLFF	TGTGCCAGCCGTGACAGGGGCCTAGGGGCAACTAATGAAAAACTGTTTTTT
once	TRBV4-1	TRBJ1-5	-	CASSQDSVNSNQPQHF	TGCGCCAGCAGCCAAGATTCAGTGAATAGCAATCAGCCCCAGCATTTT
few	TRBV7-8	TRBJ1-2	-	CASSLSEREGNDGYTF	TGTGCCAGCAGCTTATCTGAGCGTGAGGGTAACGATGGCTACACCTTC
few	TRBV21-1	TRBJ1-5	-	CASSKGQGFQPQHF	TGTGCCAGCAGCAAAGGACAGGGGTTTCAGCCCCAGCATTTT